Below are 19 T cell receptor beta chains sequenced from a single sample in a study of blood T cells in healthy people across ages. Sample-barcoded 5' priming and a J-beta primer mix drove a second PCR of about 6 to 12 cycles. TCRdb re-derived calls from the 5' RACE reads in MiXCR, one entry per CDR3 protein. The table includes 850,000 to 1,300,000 distinct CDR3 sequences, roughly 45% detected once. The sequenced material came from blood. Receptors were obtained from a woman aged 55-70 years in good health.

The chain couples TRBV5-1 to TRBJ2-5, with 7 bases fitting TRBD1. Losses at the gene ends were 1 base for V and 1 base for J; bases not matched to a gene: 4. Germline V CDR1 and CDR2: SGHRS, YFSETQ. The CDR3 runs to 15 residues. The CDR3 protein is CASSLRTGFQETQYF. The CDR3 DNA sequence: TGCGCCAGCAGCTTGAGGACAGGCTTCCAAGAGACCCAGTACTTC.

The sample holds a few counts of this clonotype. The genes are TRBV12-3 or TRBV12-4 and TRBJ2-3; D may match TRBD1 or TRBD2 (5 bases each). The CDR3 consists of 13 residues. The ends were cut back, 3 bases at V and 4 bases at J, with 8 bases in the middle. The CDR3 loop is CASSFEGPDTQYF. CDR3 DNA: TGTGCCAGCAGTTTTGAGGGGCCAGATACGCAGTATTTT.

As DNA, the CDR3 is TGTGCCAGCAGCCCCAAATTTACGACAGGTGCAAGCTCCTACAATGAGCAGTTCTTC. Encoded protein: CASSPKFTTGASSYNEQFF. The chain carries TRBV11-1 and TRBJ2-1, with a possible D match to TRBD1 (6 bases). V gave up 5 bases and J gave up 0 bases, with 23 bases separating them. Germline-derived CDR1 and CDR2 are SGHAT and FQDESV (reference sequence). The CDR3 sequence is 19 residues long.

The chain employs TRBV15 and TRBJ2-1; TRBD2 agrees at 10 bases. The junction had 4 bases not matched to a gene; V was cut back by 0 bases and J by 5 bases. This CDR3 is 16 amino acids long. Looked up from germline, CDR1 is LNHNV and CDR2 is YYDKDF (reference sequence). In DNA, the CDR3 is TGTGCCACCAGCAGAGAGGGAGGACTAGCGGACAATGAGCAGTTCTTC. Protein product: CATSREGGLADNEQFF.

The chain recombines TRBV29-1 with TRBJ2-5; D gene ambiguous. The CDR3 has 13 amino acids. Trimming removed 0 bases from V and 11 bases from J, with 16 bases in between. The V gene's germline CDR1 is SQVTM and CDR2 ANQGSEA. Written as DNA, the CDR3 is TGCAGCGTTGAAGATGGGAAGGAGTGTGAGCAGTACTTC. This translates into CSVEDGKECEQYF.

This clonotype turned up a few times. The chain links TRBV11-3 to TRBJ2-1, with 12 nucleotides matching TRBD2. Germline V gene sequence: CDR1 SGHNT, CDR2 YENEEA. V dropped 1 base and J dropped 7; count of bases not matched to a gene: 8. There are 17 residues in the CDR3. The chain's CDR3 is CASSLGLLAGGKNEQFF. The CDR3 DNA is TGTGCCAGCAGCTTAGGGCTCCTAGCGGGAGGGAAGAATGAGCAGTTCTTC.

The chain recombines TRBV5-1 with TRBJ2-1, with D possibly being TRBD1 (6 bases). V gave up 4 bases and J gave up 6 bases, with 20 bases separating them. Germline V CDR1 and CDR2: SGHRS, YFSETQ. The CDR3 has 16 amino acids. CDR3 bases: TGCGCCAGCAGCACCGGCGGACAGCACCGCGCCAATGAGCAGTTCTTC. Protein product: CASSTGGQHRANEQFF.

On this clonotype: A much larger clone differs by one base, so this may be a read error. The rearrangement joins TRBV27 to TRBJ2-1; 12 bases align to TRBD2. This CDR3 contains 16 residues. The J segment lost 9 bases and the V segment lost 6 bases, leaving 12 bases of the junction unmatched. The germline gives CDR1 MNHEY, CDR2 SMNVEV (reference sequence). The CDR3, as DNA: TGTGCCAGCAGCAAGACTAGCGGGAGTTTCCCCAGTGAGCAGTTCTTC. Its protein is CASSKTSGSFPSEQFF.

This clonotype occurred many times. The chain combines TRBV7-2 with TRBJ2-1; no definite D call. Germline CDR1 SGHTA, CDR2 FQGNSA. CDR3 length equals 12 residues. Trimming removed 0 bases at V and 4 bases at J, with 1 base between. DNA for the CDR3: TGTGCCAGCAGCTTAGCTTACAATGAGCAGTTCTTC. It encodes CASSLAYNEQFF. The entire variable domain, with the rest obtained from reference TRBV7-2 and TRBJ2-1, is as follows: GAGVSQSPSNKVTEKGKDVELRCDPISGHTALYWYRQSLGQGLEFLIYFQGNSAPDKSGLPSDRFSAERTGGSVSTLTIQRTQQEDSAVYLCASSLAYNEQFFGPGTRLTVL.

The CDR3 loop reads CASSPPGWVPRYEQYF. The CDR3 DNA reads TGTGCCAGCTCACCACCAGGGTGGGTCCCACGCTACGAGCAGTACTTC. The chain is built from TRBV18 and TRBJ2-5; D is undetermined. The closer fit of TRBJ2-7 to the DNA end suggests the J call may be wrong. From germline, CDR1 is KGHSH and CDR2 LQKENI. CDR3 length: 16 amino acids.

J is TRBJ2-7 and V is TRBV20-1; tentatively, D is TRBD1 or TRBD2 (6 bases each). CDR3 size: 14 residues. Germline V gene lookup returns CDR1 DFQATT and CDR2 SNEGSKA (reference sequence). The V end lost 3 bases, the J end lost 7 bases, and 19 bases lay between the germline ends. DNA of the CDR3: TGCAGTGCTAGTGGGGGCGGGAACTACAATGAGCAGTACTTC. It is translated as CSASGGGNYNEQYF.

This clonotype was observed a few times. The chain is built from TRBV21-1 and TRBJ2-5; the table's D call, TRBD2, was not checked against the DNA. TRBV21-1 is annotated as a pseudogene. The CDR3 is 18 residues long. CDR3 DNA: TGTGCCAGCAGCTCGGGGGATAAACTAGCGGGAGCCCCAGAGACCCAGTACTTC. Its translation is CASSSGDKLAGAPETQYF.

The rearrangement uses TRBV24-1 and TRBJ2-1; D remains unclear. The germline CDR1 and CDR2 sequences are KGHDR and SFDVKD. V gave up 4 bases and J gave up 6 bases, with 12 bases separating them. The CDR3 runs to 14 residues. This chain's CDR3 is CATSESLTTNEQFF. The CDR3 nucleotides read TGTGCCACCAGTGAGTCTCTTACAACCAATGAGCAGTTCTTC.

This clonotype was found a few times. This sequence joins TRBV20-1 and TRBJ2-3, with D tentatively TRBD2 (6 bases). The V gene lost 0 bases and the J gene lost 0 bases, with 10 bases spanning the gap. Germline lookup yields CDR1 DFQATT and CDR2 SNEGSKA (reference sequence). This CDR3 is 15 amino acids long. CDR3 in DNA: TGCAGTGCTAGAGAGGTAGCGGCGAGCACAGATACGCAGTATTTT. As protein: CSAREVAASTDTQYF.

This clonotype was seen more than once but under ten times. This rearrangement joins TRBV7-8 to TRBJ1-2; TRBD1 matches 7 bases. CDR1 and CDR2 (germline): SGHVS, FQNEAQ. The CDR3 is 17 amino acids. The junction had 20 bases not matched to a gene; V was cut back by 7 bases and J by 6 bases. The CDR3 protein is CASIPGGRGQGSDGYTF. Here the CDR3 DNA reads TGTGCCAGCATCCCGGGAGGTAGGGGGCAGGGATCAGATGGCTACACCTTC.

This chain connects TRBV28 to TRBJ2-3; 7 bases match TRBD1. The J segment lost 5 bases and the V segment lost 2 bases, leaving 7 bases of the junction unmatched. CDR3 length: 15 amino acids. Germline V gene lookup returns CDR1 MDHEN and CDR2 SYDVKM. The DNA for the CDR3 is TGTGCCAGCAGTTTAGATAGGGGGCACGGAGATACGCAGTATTTT. Translation gives CASSLDRGHGDTQYF.

This sequence joins TRBV7-9 and TRBJ2-1, with 7 nucleotides matching TRBD1. CDR1 SEHNR and CDR2 FQNEAQ come from the germline V gene (reference sequence). The CDR3 has 14 residues. J was trimmed by 6 bases and V by 5 bases; bases with no gene match: 7. CDR3 coding DNA: TGTGCCAGCAGCCCCCCCACAGGGGTCAATGAGCAGTTCTTC. Translated, it gives CASSPPTGVNEQFF.

A few counts support this clonotype. The chain uses TRBV7-9 and TRBJ2-4; no firm D call. The CDR3 extends over 13 amino acids. V lost 5 bases and J 0 bases, leaving 5 bases between the germline ends. Germline loops: CDR1 SEHNR, CDR2 FQNEAQ (reference sequence). This CDR3 is CASSLEAKNIQYF. DNA for the CDR3: TGTGCCAGCAGCCTCGAAGCCAAAAACATTCAGTACTTC.

This chain uses TRBV4-1 with TRBJ2-1, with D unresolved. The CDR3 covers 17 residues. CDR1 is MGHRA and CDR2 is YSYEKL in the germline V gene. V was trimmed by 1 base and J by 2 bases, leaving 15 bases between them. CDR3 region: CASSQGWAASTYNEQFF. CDR3 DNA: TGCGCCAGCAGCCAAGGCTGGGCTGCTAGTACCTACAATGAGCAGTTCTTC.